This T cell receptor (beta chain) was sequenced for a study of cytomegalovirus exposure and HLA in healthy donors. Background on the study: Unique TCRs from HLA-typed donors, about 85 million of them, were held in an early data release.

Germline loops: CDR1 MDHEN, CDR2 SYDVKM. V dropped 2 bases and J dropped 0 bases, with 5 bases sitting between them. The length of the CDR3 is 14 residues. As concerns this clone: Its cognate antigen is unknown.

A multiplex PCR was run with 60 Vbeta primers and 13 Jbeta primers. Assay used: immunoSEQ multiplex PCR; TCRdb lists only in-frame clones, some missing. Of 160,000 or so clones listed, around 83% are singletons. Study outcomes and limitations: Most of the CMV-associated TCR beta chains (in a later analysis) appeared to be HLA-restricted. A cluster of highly shared sequence variants was likely a sequencing artifact. In a later analysis, an Asian-associated ancestry cluster reportedly showed fewer N-insertions than the approximately 620-donor mean.

The chain is built from TRBV28 and TRBJ2-1; D uncertain. This clonotype originated in a man between 50 and 59 years old in good health and CMV-seropositive. Sequencing was carried out using PBMCs. The CDR3 coding sequence is TGTGCCAGCAGTTTAGTCAGCTCCTACAATGAGCAGTTCTTC. Translation gives CASSLVSSYNEQFF.